The rows below give T cell receptor beta chains drawn from one sample of a study of regulatory T cells in long-lasting Graves disease. MiXCR, run by TCRdb on the multiplex PCR reads, gives a single entry per CDR3 protein. The sample records 450,000 to 600,000 distinct CDR3 sequences, roughly 13% being singletons. This sample was shared with a second study, whose subject was T cells in Graves' hyperthyroidism and ophthalmopathy.

The starting material was peripheral blood mononuclear cells (PBMCs), obtained at new diagnosis, from a patient treated with antithyroid drugs. These receptor sequences come from a man in his thirties or forties with Graves disease. Both conserved end residues are part of each CDR3. D genes are given only for firm matches. Clone size, where shown, is once, few, many, or a class for clones that have expanded.

>TRBJ2-7|many|TRBD2|TRBV11-2
CASSRLAGEGEQYF
TGTGCCAGCAGCAGACTAGCGGGAGAGGGCGAGCAGTACTTC
>TRBJ2-5|.|.|TRBV11-2
CASSLGRVVTQYF
TGTGCCAGCAGCTTAGGGAGAGTCGTGACCCAGTACTTC
>TRBJ1-5|many|TRBD1|TRBV3-1
CASSQVPGTEEHF
TGTGCCAGCAGCCAAGTCCCCGGGACAGAGGAGCATTTT
>TRBJ1-2|few|.|TRBV5-5
CASSEDGVYGYTF
TGTGCCAGCAGCGAGGACGGAGTTTATGGCTACACCTTC
>TRBJ1-5|few|TRBD1|TRBV6-1
CASSPRTGVMDQPQHF
TGTGCCAGCAGCCCCCGGACAGGGGTAATGGATCAGCCCCAGCATTTT
>TRBJ2-7|many|.|TRBV10-3
CAISEAGYEQYF
TGTGCCATCAGTGAGGCGGGCTACGAGCAGTACTTC
>TRBJ2-1|few|TRBD2|TRBV24-1
CATRTGGGEQFF
TGTGCCACCAGAACCGGGGGGGGTGAGCAGTTCTTC
>TRBJ2-7|many|.|TRBV7-9
CASSPDGRYEQYF
TGTGCCAGCAGCCCCGACGGCAGGTACGAGCAGTACTTC
>TRBJ2-3|many|.|TRBV7-9
CASSFYRGPLRDTQYF
TGTGCCAGCAGCTTCTATAGGGGCCCTCTGAGAGATACGCAGTATTTT
>TRBJ2-1|many|.|TRBV11-1
CASSLELTDEQFF
TGTGCCAGCAGCTTAGAATTAACGGATGAGCAGTTCTTC
>TRBJ1-5|.|.|TRBV19
CASSIQPYSDQPQHF
TGTGCCAGTAGTATTCAACCGTATAGCGATCAGCCCCAGCATTTT
>TRBJ1-1|many|.|TRBV2
CASTPEGTEAFF
TGTGCCAGCACCCCGGAAGGCACTGAAGCTTTCTTT
>TRBJ2-7|many|TRBD2|TRBV5-6
CASSLPGSGSSVYEQYF
TGTGCCAGCAGCTTGCCCGGTAGCGGGAGTTCCGTCTACGAGCAGTACTTC
>TRBJ2-2|.|.|TRBV6-2/TRBV6-3
CASGRVYTGELFF
TGTGCCAGCGGCAGGGTTTACACCGGGGAGCTGTTTTTT
>TRBJ2-3|.|.|TRBV20-1
CSVLSGPSTDTQYF
TGCAGTGTTCTAAGCGGACCCAGCACAGATACGCAGTATTTT
>TRBJ1-1|many|.|TRBV27
CASSKGGATGSWTEAFF
TGTGCCAGCAGTAAAGGAGGGGCGACTGGTTCATGGACTGAAGCTTTCTTT
>TRBJ2-1|many|TRBD2|TRBV20-1
CSAGGRAGEQFF
TGCAGTGCCGGCGGGAGGGCGGGGGAGCAGTTCTTC
>TRBJ2-7|many|TRBD1|TRBV5-1
CASSLGGTDSYEQYF
TGCGCCAGCAGCTTGGGGGGGACAGACTCCTACGAGCAGTACTTC
>TRBJ1-2|.|TRBD1|TRBV19
CASWGRGNYGYTF
TGTGCCAGCTGGGGCAGGGGGAACTATGGCTACACCTTC
>TRBJ1-4|few|.|TRBV20-1
CSARQYEKLFF
TGCAGTGCACGTCAATATGAAAAACTGTTTTTT
>TRBJ2-6|many|.|TRBV10-1
CASSASGSGANVLTF
TGCGCCAGCAGTGCATCGGGCTCTGGGGCCAACGTCCTGACTTTC
>TRBJ2-1|many|TRBD2|TRBV15
CATSRDRAGGNEQFF
TGTGCCACCAGCAGAGATCGGGCGGGAGGTAATGAGCAGTTCTTC
>TRBJ2-7|many|.|TRBV7-2
CASSEGTGTQYEQYF
TGTGCCAGCAGCGAGGGTACAGGCACGCAATACGAGCAGTACTTC
>TRBJ2-3|many|.|TRBV2
CASKVGGGADTQYF
TGTGCCAGCAAGGTGGGCGGAGGGGCAGATACGCAGTATTTT
>TRBJ2-1|few|TRBD2|TRBV6-2/TRBV6-3
CASSYIAGVRSEQFF
TGTGCCAGCAGTTACATTGCGGGAGTTCGCAGTGAGCAGTTCTTC
>TRBJ2-2|many|TRBD2|TRBV6-1
CASSHRLAGLAGELFF
TGTGCCAGCAGCCACCGGCTAGCGGGGCTTGCCGGGGAGCTGTTTTTT
>TRBJ2-7|many|TRBD1|TRBV6-1
CASSNRQGQRYEQYF
TGTGCCAGCAGTAATAGACAGGGACAACGCTACGAGCAGTACTTC
>TRBJ1-2|few|TRBD1|TRBV3-1
CASSPILQGGGYTF
TGTGCCAGCAGCCCGATACTACAGGGGGGCGGCTACACCTTC
>TRBJ1-6|.|.|TRBV30
CAWSRSSYNSPLHF
TGTGCCTGGAGTCGGAGCTCCTATAATTCACCCCTCCACTTT
>TRBJ2-1|few|TRBD1|TRBV20-1
CSATPTGIHEQFF
TGCAGTGCTACCCCGACAGGGATCCATGAGCAGTTCTTC
>TRBJ1-5|many|.|TRBV28
CASSWLGSGGQPQHF
TGTGCCAGCAGTTGGTTGGGGAGTGGGGGGCAGCCCCAGCATTTT
>TRBJ2-5|few|.|TRBV20-1
CSAKRQAGLRGTQYF
TGCAGTGCTAAACGACAGGCCGGACTAAGAGGGACCCAGTACTTC
>TRBJ2-7|many|.|TRBV20-1
CSARSKRLPSYEQYF
TGCAGTGCTAGGTCTAAGCGGTTACCCTCCTACGAGCAGTACTTC
>TRBJ1-1|many|TRBD1|TRBV6-2/TRBV6-3
CASSYSPGGTEAFF
TGTGCCAGCAGTTACTCGCCAGGGGGCACTGAAGCTTTCTTT
>TRBJ1-1|many|.|TRBV6-1
CASSEGGNTEAFF
TGTGCCAGCAGTGAAGGGGGGAACACTGAAGCTTTCTTT
>TRBJ1-4|.|TRBD1|TRBV5-6
CASIKKRPGQGEWSEKLFF
TGTGCCAGCATCAAGAAACGACCGGGACAGGGGGAATGGAGTGAAAAACTGTTTTTT
>TRBJ2-5|.|.|TRBV18
CASSPSGQAKETQYF
TGTGCCAGCTCACCATCGGGACAAGCAAAAGAGACCCAGTACTTC
>TRBJ2-3|many|.|TRBV12-3/TRBV12-4
CASSFRADTQYF
TGTGCCAGCAGTTTTAGGGCAGATACGCAGTATTTT
>TRBJ2-7|.|.|TRBV19
CASCGQSLAREYF
TGTGCCAGTTGTGGTCAAAGCCTAGCGAGGGAGTACTTC
>TRBJ2-5|many|TRBD2|TRBV5-1
CASSLSSGGETQYF
TGCGCCAGCAGCTTGTCCAGCGGGGGGGAGACCCAGTACTTC
>TRBJ2-5|many|.|TRBV9
CASSVGSREETQYF
TGTGCCAGCAGCGTCGGGAGTAGGGAAGAGACCCAGTACTTC
>TRBJ2-7|few|.|TRBV29-1
CSVVGGTSSYEQYF
TGCAGCGTTGTGGGGGGAACCAGCTCCTACGAGCAGTACTTC
>TRBJ1-4|.|TRBD1|TRBV27
CASRTGAGREKLFF
TGTGCCAGCAGGACAGGGGCGGGAAGGGAAAAACTGTTTTTT
>TRBJ1-1|many|.|TRBV27
CASRHLGHWNTEAFF
TGTGCCAGCAGACATCTGGGACACTGGAACACTGAAGCTTTCTTT
>TRBJ2-7|.|TRBD2|TRBV5-6
CASSGLAGGTRFGDEQYF
TGTGCCAGCAGCGGACTAGCGGGAGGGACCCGGTTTGGGGACGAGCAGTACTTC
>TRBJ1-3|.|TRBD1|TRBV5-1
CASSRGDRGFGGNTIYF
TGCGCCAGCAGCAGGGGGGACAGGGGATTCGGCGGAAACACCATATATTTT
>TRBJ1-4|many|.|TRBV19
CASSPSAGTNEKLFF
TGTGCCAGTAGCCCCTCGGCGGGAACTAATGAAAAACTGTTTTTT
>TRBJ2-7|few|.|TRBV6-1
CASSELRAPYF
TGTGCCAGCAGTGAATTACGGGCCCCGTACTTC
>TRBJ2-3|.|TRBD1|TRBV6-2/TRBV6-3
CASRLDRAQYF
TGTGCCAGCAGACTCGACAGGGCGCAGTATTTT
>TRBJ2-5|many|TRBD2|TRBV2
CASITAGTSVETQYF
TGTGCCAGCATAACGGCCGGGACTAGCGTGGAGACCCAGTACTTC
>TRBJ1-1|few|.|TRBV5-6
CASSRSTRDTEAFF
TGTGCCAGCAGCCGATCAACTCGAGACACTGAAGCTTTCTTT
>TRBJ2-7|many|.|TRBV6-1
CASSELSYEQYF
TGTGCCAGCAGTGAATTGAGCTACGAGCAGTACTTC
>TRBJ1-1|.|TRBD1|TRBV18
CASSPATGANEAFF
TGTGCCAGCTCACCCGCGACAGGGGCGAATGAAGCTTTCTTT
>TRBJ1-2|many|.|TRBV28
CASAVTGQGGYTF
TGTGCCAGCGCTGTAACAGGTCAGGGGGGCTACACCTTC